This TCR beta chain emerged from a study of CD4+ T cells in melanoma. This table comes from immunoSEQ multiplex PCR, and its TCRdb copy is limited to in-frame clones, with some not included. The table has fewer than 150,000 clones, 80% to 95% seen once. V was pared by 4 bases and J by 0 bases, with 14 bases between. CDR3 length: 15 amino acids. Germline V lookup: CDR1 SGDLS, CDR2 YYNGEE. The sequence derives from a human donor with melanoma. The J gene is TRBJ2-7, the V gene TRBV9, with D maybe TRBD2 (5 bases). The CDR3 reads CASSPRRDSSYEQYF. DNA for the CDR3: TGTGCCAGCAGCCCCCGTCGGGATAGCTCCTACGAGCAGTACTTC.